This entry is about one T cell receptor (beta chain). Trimming removed 6 bases at V and 3 bases at J, with 12 bases between. The CDR3 runs to 13 residues. Germline V CDR1 and CDR2: MNHEY, SMNVEV (reference sequence). The sample comes from a study of blood T cell repertoires in COVID-19. Per the study methods: Estimation of nucleated cell counts was performed using reference gene primer amplification. Method: immunoSEQ multiplex PCR; TCRdb's copy keeps in-frame clones and lacks some. V and J calls and clone size are those listed in that table; D and trimming were worked out from the DNA. The sample includes about 44,000 clones, over 70% of them seen just once.

This clonotype was obtained from a woman between 40 and 50 years old with acute or convalescent COVID-19. J is TRBJ2-7 and V is TRBV27; D might be TRBD1 (6 bases). The sequenced sample consisted of peripheral blood. The CDR3, as DNA: TGTGCCAGCAGAATCACAGGGTACTACGAGCAGTACTTC. This sequence encodes CASRITGYYEQYF.